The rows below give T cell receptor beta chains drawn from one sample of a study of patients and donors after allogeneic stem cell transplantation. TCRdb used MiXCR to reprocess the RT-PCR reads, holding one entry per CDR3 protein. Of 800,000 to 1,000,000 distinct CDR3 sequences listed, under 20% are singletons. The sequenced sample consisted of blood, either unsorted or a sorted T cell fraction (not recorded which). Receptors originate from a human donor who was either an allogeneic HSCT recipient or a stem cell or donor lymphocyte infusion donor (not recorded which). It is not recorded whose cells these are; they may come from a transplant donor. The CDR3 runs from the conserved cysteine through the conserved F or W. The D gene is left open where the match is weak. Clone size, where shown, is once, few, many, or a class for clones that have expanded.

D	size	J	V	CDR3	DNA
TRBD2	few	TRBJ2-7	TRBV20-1	CSARVSTSGASYEQYF	TGCAGTGCTAGAGTATCGACTAGCGGAGCATCCTACGAGCAGTACTTC
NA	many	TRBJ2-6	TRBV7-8	CASSFPTGGANVLTF	TGTGCCAGCAGCTTTCCTACGGGCGGGGCCAACGTCCTGACTTTC
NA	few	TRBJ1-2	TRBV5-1	CASTLRAGEITYGYTF	TGCGCCAGCACCCTCCGGGCAGGGGAGATAACCTATGGCTACACCTTC
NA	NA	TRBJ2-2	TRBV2	CASKYRLVAGELFF	TGTGCCAGCAAATATAGACTAGTGGCCGGGGAGCTGTTTTTT
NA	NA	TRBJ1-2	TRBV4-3	CASSQGDRLYGYTF	TGCGCCAGCAGCCAAGGCGACAGGCTCTATGGCTACACCTTC
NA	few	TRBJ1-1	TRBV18	CASSRGQFNTEAFF	TGTGCCAGCTCCCGCGGACAGTTTAACACTGAAGCTTTCTTT
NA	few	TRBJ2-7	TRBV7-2	CASSLSGFDEQYF	TGTGCCAGCAGCTTATCCGGTTTTGACGAGCAGTACTTC
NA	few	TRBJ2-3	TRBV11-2	CASSLGASAQYF	TGTGCCAGCAGCTTAGGGGCTAGTGCGCAGTATTTT
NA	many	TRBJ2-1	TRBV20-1	CSAILVTYNEQFF	TGCAGTGCTATACTAGTGACCTACAATGAGCAGTTCTTC
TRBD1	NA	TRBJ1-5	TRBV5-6	CASSLDAGGAQPQHF	TGTGCCAGCAGCTTGGACGCAGGGGGTGCTCAGCCCCAGCATTTT
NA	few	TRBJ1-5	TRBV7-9	CASSSSLHYKPQHF	TGTGCCAGCAGTTCGTCCTTACACTATAAGCCCCAGCATTTT
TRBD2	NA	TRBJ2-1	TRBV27	CASSHPSGGLYNEQFF	TGTGCCAGCAGTCACCCTAGCGGAGGACTCTACAATGAGCAGTTCTTC
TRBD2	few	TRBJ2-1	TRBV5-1	CASSPGLAEGGSFF	TGCGCCAGCAGCCCAGGACTAGCGGAGGGGGGTTCGTTCTTC
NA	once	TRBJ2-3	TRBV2	CASSEATNTDTQYF	TGTGCCAGCAGTGAGGCCACTAACACAGATACGCAGTATTTT
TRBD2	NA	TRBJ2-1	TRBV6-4	CASSPLGGTLRNEQFF	TGTGCCAGCAGCCCCCTGGGGGGGACCCTACGGAATGAGCAGTTCTTC
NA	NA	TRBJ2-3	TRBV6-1	CASSRVAGGTDTQYF	TGTGCCAGCAGCCGCGTCGCAGGGGGCACAGATACGCAGTATTTT
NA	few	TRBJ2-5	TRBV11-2	CASSLDVSQETQYF	TGTGCCAGCAGCTTAGATGTCTCGCAAGAGACCCAGTACTTC
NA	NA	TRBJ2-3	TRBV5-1	CASSFNSPSTDTQYF	TGCGCCAGCAGCTTTAACTCACCTAGCACAGATACGCAGTATTTT
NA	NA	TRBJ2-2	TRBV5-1	CASSWIQGSGELFF	TGCGCCAGCAGCTGGATCCAGGGTTCCGGGGAGCTGTTTTTT
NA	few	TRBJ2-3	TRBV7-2	CASSLLANRFTTDTQYF	TGTGCCAGCAGCCTCCTGGCCAACAGGTTTACAACAGATACGCAGTATTTT
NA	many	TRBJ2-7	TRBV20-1	CSARVREFSYEQYF	TGCAGTGCTAGAGTGAGGGAGTTCTCCTACGAGCAGTACTTC
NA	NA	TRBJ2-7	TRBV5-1	CASWGRDSYEQYF	TGCGCCAGCTGGGGACGGGACTCCTACGAGCAGTACTTC
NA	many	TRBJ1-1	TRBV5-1	CASSGTLNTEAFF	TGCGCCAGTTCCGGGACACTGAACACTGAAGCTTTCTTT
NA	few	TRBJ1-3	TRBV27	CASRTLGGVGNTIYF	TGTGCCAGCAGAACCCTAGGAGGGGTTGGAAACACCATATATTTT
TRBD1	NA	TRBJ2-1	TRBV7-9	CASSSVGGHEQFF	TGTGCCAGCAGCTCGGTAGGGGGCCATGAGCAGTTCTTC
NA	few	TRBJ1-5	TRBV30	CAWSVPGRNQPQHF	TGTGCCTGGAGTGTACCTGGCCGCAATCAGCCCCAGCATTTT
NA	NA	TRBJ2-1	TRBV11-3	CASSLSWSSYNEQFF	TGTGCCAGCAGCTTAAGCTGGAGCTCCTACAATGAGCAGTTCTTC
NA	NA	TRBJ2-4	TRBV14	CASSQATGKRNIQYF	TGTGCCAGCAGCCAAGCTACAGGGAAGAGGAACATTCAGTACTTC
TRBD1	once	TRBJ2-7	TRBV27	CASIPQGEGHGEQYF	TGTGCCAGCATACCTCAGGGGGAAGGGCATGGCGAGCAGTACTTC
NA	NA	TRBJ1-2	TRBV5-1	CASSPRAVTNYGYTF	TGCGCCAGCAGCCCCCGGGCAGTAACTAACTATGGCTACACCTTC
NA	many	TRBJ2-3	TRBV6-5	CASSYGLRETDTQYF	TGTGCCAGCAGTTACGGTCTGAGGGAGACAGATACGCAGTATTTT
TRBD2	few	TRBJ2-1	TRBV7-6	CASSLVAGDDNEQFF	TGTGCCAGCAGCTTAGTAGCGGGAGATGACAATGAGCAGTTCTTC
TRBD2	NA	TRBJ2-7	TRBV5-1	CASSSRTSGRSSYEQYF	TGCGCCAGCAGCTCGAGGACTAGCGGGAGGAGCTCCTACGAGCAGTACTTC
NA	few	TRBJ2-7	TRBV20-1	CSARAPSWSVYEQYF	TGCAGTGCTAGGGCTCCTAGTTGGTCCGTCTACGAGCAGTACTTC
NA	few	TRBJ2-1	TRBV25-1	CASSVREDEQFF	TGTGCCAGCAGTGTGAGAGAGGATGAGCAGTTCTTC
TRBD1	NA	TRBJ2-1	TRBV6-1	CASSNGQGWVGEQFF	TGTGCCAGCAGCAACGGACAGGGGTGGGTGGGTGAGCAGTTCTTC
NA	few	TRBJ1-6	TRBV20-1	CSAGQARESSPLHF	TGCAGTGCCGGTCAAGCCAGGGAATCCTCACCCCTCCACTTT
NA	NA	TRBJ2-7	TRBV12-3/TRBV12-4	CASRKGDSATYEQYF	TGTGCCAGCAGAAAGGGGGACTCGGCCACCTACGAGCAGTACTTC
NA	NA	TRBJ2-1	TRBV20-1	CSARESVGGGAYNEQFF	TGCAGTGCTAGAGAGAGTGTCGGCGGCGGGGCTTACAATGAGCAGTTCTTC
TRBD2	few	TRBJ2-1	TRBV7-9	CASSLRGLAGVGEQFF	TGTGCCAGCAGCTTACGAGGACTAGCGGGAGTGGGTGAGCAGTTCTTC
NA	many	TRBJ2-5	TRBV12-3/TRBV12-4	CASSLWGPGAAQYF	TGTGCCAGCAGTTTATGGGGGCCGGGAGCGGCCCAGTACTTC
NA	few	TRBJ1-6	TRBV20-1	CSARPPQVTYNSPLHF	TGCAGTGCTAGACCCCCACAGGTGACCTATAATTCACCCCTCCACTTT
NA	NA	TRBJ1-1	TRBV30	CAWSQGRGDTEAFF	TGTGCCTGGAGTCAGGGCAGGGGTGACACTGAAGCTTTCTTT
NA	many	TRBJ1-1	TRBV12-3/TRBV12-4	CASSQPNRGTEAFF	TGTGCCAGCAGCCAGCCGAATAGGGGCACTGAAGCTTTCTTT
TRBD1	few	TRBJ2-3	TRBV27	CASSFLQGAQYF	TGTGCCAGCAGTTTTCTTCAGGGGGCGCAGTATTTT
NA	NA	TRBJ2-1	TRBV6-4	CASSSTFYNEQFF	TGTGCCAGCAGTTCGACCTTTTACAATGAGCAGTTCTTC
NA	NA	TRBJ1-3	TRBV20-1	CSARDLTGPTF	TGCAGTGCTAGAGATCTAACAGGGCCCACATTT
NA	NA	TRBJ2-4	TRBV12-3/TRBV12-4	CASAGDKNIQYF	TGTGCCAGCGCAGGGGACAAAAACATTCAGTACTTC
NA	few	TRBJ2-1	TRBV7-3	CASGRGSLQEQFF	TGTGCCAGCGGGAGGGGGAGCCTACAGGAGCAGTTCTTC
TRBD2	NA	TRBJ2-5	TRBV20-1	CSARDTLADVSETQYF	TGCAGTGCTAGAGATACACTAGCGGACGTCTCGGAGACCCAGTACTTC
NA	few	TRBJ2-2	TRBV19	CASSMSGNTGELFF	TGTGCCAGTAGTATGTCAGGGAACACCGGGGAGCTGTTTTTT